Presented here are 19 T cell receptor beta chains from one specimen sequenced in a study of blood T cell repertoires in COVID-19. Libraries were prepared by immunoSEQ multiplex PCR; TCRdb keeps only in-frame clonotypes and omits some of them. This sample carries fewer than 400,000 clones, about nine tenths of them seen once, and the ten largest clones take 4% to 5%. The sequencing input was PBMCs or T cells enriched from blood (not recorded which). These TCRs come from a man younger than 45 who had recovered from COVID-19.

The chain couples TRBV5-6 to TRBJ2-7; tentatively, D is TRBD2 (6 bases). CDR1 is SGHDT, CDR2 YYEEEE, per germline. The ends were cut back, 1 base at V and 2 bases at J, with 16 bases in the middle. This CDR3 spans 16 amino acids. In DNA form, the CDR3 reads TGTGCCAGCAGCTTGTATGGGGAGGTGAGGACCTACGAGCAGTACTTC. Its translation: CASSLYGEVRTYEQYF.

CDR3 loop: CASSGGLPIPYEQYF. CDR3 nucleotide sequence: TGTGCCAGCAGCGGGGGACTACCTATTCCCTACGAGCAGTACTTC. The chain uses TRBV6-6 and TRBJ2-7, with 7 bases aligning to TRBD2. V trimming: 6 bases; J trimming: 2 bases; junction bases outside the gene matches: 10. The CDR3 length is 15 residues. Germline-derived CDR1 and CDR2 are MNHNY and SVGAGI (reference sequence).

The V gene is TRBV4-2, the J gene TRBJ1-3; no firm D call. Germline V lookup: CDR1 LGHNA, CDR2 YNFKEQ. The germline V and J ends were trimmed by 1 base and 0 bases, with 10 bases remaining between them. The CDR3 sequence is 16 residues long. This CDR3 reads CASSQVPAFSGNTIYF. The CDR3 DNA follows: TGTGCCAGCAGCCAAGTTCCCGCGTTCTCTGGAAACACCATATATTTT.

V and J are TRBV27 and TRBJ2-3; a weak D match, TRBD1 (5 bases). Germline values: CDR1 MNHEY, CDR2 SMNVEV (reference sequence). The CDR3 length is 14 residues. Between the trimmed V and J ends, which lost 1 base and 2 bases, there was a span of 7 bases. The CDR3 DNA is TGTGCCAGCAGTTTATACAGGCCCACAGATACGCAGTATTTT. Amino acids: CASSLYRPTDTQYF.

The V call is TRBV10-2, the J call TRBJ2-1, with 9 bases matching TRBD2. The CDR3 is 14 amino acids. Per germline, CDR1 WSHSY and CDR2 SAAADI. V gave up 7 bases and J gave up 4 bases; unmatched junction bases: 5. The CDR3 protein is CASISGSGYNEQFF. The CDR3 nucleotides read TGCGCCAGCATTAGCGGGAGCGGGTACAATGAGCAGTTCTTC.

The chain recombines TRBV18 with TRBJ2-2; TRBD1 aligns across 8 bases. V dropped 2 bases and J dropped 7; count of bases not matched to a gene: 9. The CDR3 contains 16 residues. Per the germline V gene, CDR1 is KGHSH and CDR2 is LQKENI. CDR3 residues: CASSPAGTGSGGELFF. CDR3 coding DNA: TGTGCCAGCTCACCAGCGGGGACAGGCTCAGGCGGGGAGCTGTTTTTT.

The chain uses TRBV7-2 and TRBJ2-7, with a possible D match to TRBD1 (5 bases). V lost 8 bases, J lost 6 bases, and 20 bases lay in between. The germline CDR1 and CDR2 sequences are SGHTA and FQGNSA. CDR3 size: 14 residues. The CDR3: CASSRGRLGLEQYF. The CDR3 DNA follows: TGTGCCAGCTCGAGAGGCCGGCTGGGGCTCGAGCAGTACTTC.

In regard to this clone: One end of the junction is discordant with germline, which a read error may explain. The genes are TRBV5-1 and TRBJ1-1; 8 positions match TRBD1. This CDR3 contains 17 residues. CDR1 is SGHRS and CDR2 is YFSETQ in the germline V gene. The CDR3 DNA is TGCGCCAGCAGCTTCGGACAGGGCCTCGGGGCGAACTCTGAAGCTTTCTTT. It is translated as CASSFGQGLGANSEAFF. The full variable domain, its missing parts supplied by reference TRBV5-1 and TRBJ1-1, is KAGVTQTPRYLIKTRGQQVTLSCSPISGHRSVSWYQQTPGQGLQFLFEYFSETQRNKGNFPGRFSGRQFSNSRSEMNVSTLELGDSALYLCASSFGQGLGANSEAFFGQGTRLTVV.

The rearrangement links TRBV3-1 (or the pseudogene TRBV3-2) to TRBJ2-7, with D tentatively TRBD2 (5 bases). The CDR3 spans 15 residues. Germline loops: CDR1 LGHDT, CDR2 YNNKEL (reference sequence). The V gene lost 4 bases and the J gene lost 0 bases, with 13 bases spanning the gap. The CDR3 sequence is CASSLRGSISYEQYF. The CDR3, as DNA: TGTGCCAGCAGCCTCCGGGGTAGTATCTCCTACGAGCAGTACTTC.

A single count supports this clone. V and J are TRBV10-3 and TRBJ1-3; 8 nucleotides match TRBD1. CDR3 length: 17 residues. Germline CDR1 is ENHRY and CDR2 is SYGVKD. With 10 bases clipped from V and 4 bases from J, the junction kept 18 bases outside the gene matches. In nucleotides, the CDR3 is TGTGCCAGCACCACGCCTCGGACAGGGAATAAGGGAAACACCATATATTTT. Translated: CASTTPRTGNKGNTIYF.

The chain has TRBV6-1 and TRBJ2-1, with TRBD1 identical over 10 bases. Germline V lookup: CDR1 MNHNS, CDR2 SASEGT. The CDR3 covers 16 residues. Germline trimming cut 3 bases from V and 7 bases from J; bases unmatched to any gene: 9. CDR3 bases: TGTGCCAGCAGTGACAACACCCGGGACAGGGGAAATGAGCAGTTCTTC. It codes for CASSDNTRDRGNEQFF.

The chain has TRBV29-1 and TRBJ1-2; D not certain. V lost 2 bases and J lost 4, with 11 bases in between. Germline CDR1 and CDR2: SQVTM and ANQGSEA. This CDR3 contains 13 residues. This chain's CDR3 is CSVEIDLPYGYTF. As DNA, the CDR3 is TGCAGCGTTGAAATAGATTTGCCCTATGGCTACACCTTC.

The chain employs TRBV18 and TRBJ2-2; 9 bases agree with TRBD1. The CDR3 consists of 15 residues. The V segment lost 3 bases and the J segment 6 bases; nucleotides outside the gene matches: 5. Germline lookup yields CDR1 KGHSH and CDR2 LQKENI. In DNA, the CDR3 is TGTGCCAGCTCACCCAGGACAGGGGAGTCCGGGGAGCTGTTTTTT. Residues: CASSPRTGESGELFF.

The chain recombines TRBV7-9 with TRBJ2-2, with D possibly being TRBD1 (6 bases). The V and J ends lost 5 bases and 4 bases respectively, with 17 bases between them. CDR3 size: 16 residues. CDR1 SEHNR and CDR2 FQNEAQ come from the germline V gene (reference sequence). The CDR3 reads CASSGTGTWVTGELFF. The CDR3 nucleotides read TGTGCCAGCAGCGGAACAGGGACCTGGGTCACCGGGGAGCTGTTTTTT.

This clone was recorded once. CDR3 DNA: TGTGCCAGCAGTTACGCACAGGGCCATAATTCACCCCTCCACTTT. Amino acid sequence: CASSYAQGHNSPLHF. The J gene is TRBJ1-6, the V gene TRBV6-6; TRBD1 is a possible D gene (6 bases). The CDR3 is 15 residues long. Trimming shortened V by 2 bases and J by 5 bases, and 10 bases separated the two germline ends. Germline V gives CDR1 MNHNY, CDR2 SVGAGI (reference sequence).

The V call is TRBV7-2, the J call TRBJ2-3; perhaps TRBD2 as D (6 bases). The CDR3 has 14 amino acids. The germline CDR1 and CDR2 sequences are SGHTA and FQGNSA. Trimming took off 4 bases at V and 3 bases at J, with 11 bases between the two ends. CDR3 bases: TGTGCCAGCAGCTCGGGACTCGGGACAGATACGCAGTATTTT. Translated: CASSSGLGTDTQYF.

The J gene is TRBJ2-7, the V gene TRBV19; 7 bases are a match to TRBD2. Germline V CDR1 and CDR2: LNHDA, SQIVND (reference sequence). V shed 6 bases, J shed 2 bases, and the junction held 7 bases outside the gene matches. This CDR3 contains 14 residues. CDR3 in DNA: TGTGCCAGTAGCGTAGCGGGCACCACCTACGAGCAGTACTTC. It yields the protein CASSVAGTTYEQYF.

The chain joins TRBV5-1 to TRBJ1-1; TRBD1 might be the D (6 bases). The CDR3 has 13 amino acids. Per germline, CDR1 SGHRS and CDR2 YFSETQ. Trimming shortened V by 8 bases and J by 0 bases, and 11 bases separated the two germline ends. CDR3 sequence reads: CASSGTLNTEAFF. The CDR3 nucleotides read TGCGCCAGTTCCGGGACATTGAACACTGAAGCTTTCTTT.

The chain recombines TRBV7-9 with TRBJ2-5, with 9 bases identical to TRBD1. The CDR3 has 14 amino acids. V gave up 3 bases and J gave up 1 base; unmatched junction bases: 0. Germline assignment: CDR1 SEHNR and CDR2 FQNEAQ (reference sequence). CDR3 amino acids: CASSLGQGQETQYF. The CDR3 DNA follows: TGTGCCAGCAGCTTGGGACAGGGCCAAGAGACCCAGTACTTC. Drawing the rest from reference TRBV7-9 and TRBJ2-5, the complete variable domain is DTGVSQNPRHKITKRGQNVTFRCDPISEHNRLYWYRQTLGQGPEFLTYFQNEAQLEKSRLLSDRFSAERPKGSFSTLEIQRTEQGDSAMYLCASSLGQGQETQYFGPGTRLLVL.